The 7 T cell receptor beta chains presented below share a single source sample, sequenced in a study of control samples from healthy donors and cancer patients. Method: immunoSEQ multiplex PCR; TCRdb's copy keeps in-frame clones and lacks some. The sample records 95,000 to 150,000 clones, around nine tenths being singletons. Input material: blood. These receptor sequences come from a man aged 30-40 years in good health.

CDR3 nucleotide sequence: TGCGCCAGCGGGTATGGGGTTACGCAGTATTTT. Amino acid sequence: CASGYGVTQYF. The chain couples TRBV5-1 to TRBJ2-3; D gene ambiguous. The CDR3 consists of 11 residues. Trimming cost V 7 bases and J 8 bases, with 11 bases left between them. CDR1 is SGHRS, CDR2 YFSETQ, per germline.

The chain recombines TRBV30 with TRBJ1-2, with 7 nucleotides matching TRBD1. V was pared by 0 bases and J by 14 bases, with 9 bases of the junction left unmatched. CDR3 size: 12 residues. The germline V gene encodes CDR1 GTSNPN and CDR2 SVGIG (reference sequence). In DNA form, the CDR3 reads TGTGCCTGGAGTGTAACCCAGGGACAGCGGACCTTC. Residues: CAWSVTQGQRTF.

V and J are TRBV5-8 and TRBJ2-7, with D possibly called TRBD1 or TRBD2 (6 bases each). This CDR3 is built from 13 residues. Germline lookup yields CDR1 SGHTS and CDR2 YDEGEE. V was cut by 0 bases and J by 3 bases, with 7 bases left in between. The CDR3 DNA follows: TGTGCCAGCAGCTTGGAGGGGGGCTACGAGCAGTACTTC. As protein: CASSLEGGYEQYF.

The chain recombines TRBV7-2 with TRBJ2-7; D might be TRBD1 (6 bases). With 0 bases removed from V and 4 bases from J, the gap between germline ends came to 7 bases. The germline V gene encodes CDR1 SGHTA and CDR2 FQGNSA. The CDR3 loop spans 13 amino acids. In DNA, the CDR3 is TGTGCCAGCAGCTTAGCGGGGGCTTACGAGCAGTACGTC. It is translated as CASSLAGAYEQYV.

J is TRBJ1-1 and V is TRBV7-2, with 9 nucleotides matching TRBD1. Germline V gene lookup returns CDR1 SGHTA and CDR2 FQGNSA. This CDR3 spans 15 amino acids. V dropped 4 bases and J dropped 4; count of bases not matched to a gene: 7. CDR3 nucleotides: TGTGCCAGCAGCTCTTCACAGGGGGCGGCCACTGAAGCTTTCTTT. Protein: CASSSSQGAATEAFF.

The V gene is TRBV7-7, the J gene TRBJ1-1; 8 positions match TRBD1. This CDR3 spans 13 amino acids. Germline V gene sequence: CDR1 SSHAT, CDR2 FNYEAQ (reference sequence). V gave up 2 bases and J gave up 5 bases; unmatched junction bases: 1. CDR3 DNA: TGTGCCAGCAGCTTAACAGGGGGAACTGAAGCTTTCTTT. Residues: CASSLTGGTEAFF.

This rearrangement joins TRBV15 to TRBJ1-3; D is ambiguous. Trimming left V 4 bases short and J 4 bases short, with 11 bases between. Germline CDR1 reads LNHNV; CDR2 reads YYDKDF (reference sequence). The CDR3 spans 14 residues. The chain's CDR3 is CATSTGQFGNTIYF. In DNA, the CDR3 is TGTGCCACCAGCACCGGGCAGTTCGGAAACACCATATATTTT.